The sequence of this TCR beta chain was determined in a study of blood T cell repertoires in COVID-19. Study-wide context: Sites in the United States, Italy and Spain provided acute and convalescent COVID-19 samples. Sources were T cells, B-cell-depleted T cells, or PBMCs; the material itself was cDNA or gDNA.

The CDR3 extends over 15 amino acids. V was clipped by 3 bases and J by 1 base, with 13 bases between them. Germline lookup yields CDR1 SGHRS and CDR2 YFSETQ. Under the authors' procedure: The authors estimated nucleated cell counts from reference gene primer amplification. Clones were read by immunoSEQ multiplex PCR, and TCRdb kept only the in-frame ones, dropping some. V, J and clone size were drawn from that table, and D and trimming were deduced from the DNA. The table has 40,000 to 50,000 clones, 80% to 90% seen once. The chain carries TRBV5-1 and TRBJ1-1; no clear D. Sequencing was done on a sample of peripheral blood. This TCR came from a human donor in a cohort sampled during active COVID-19. The CDR3 DNA is TGCGCCAGCAGCTCCCGCCCAGACACGAACACTGAAGCTTTCTTT. Amino acid sequence: CASSSRPDTNTEAFF.